The T cell receptor beta chain under discussion was sequenced for a study of CD8 T cells in ankylosing spondylitis. The ends were cut back, 4 bases at V and 5 bases at J, with 18 bases in the middle. Germline assignment: CDR1 SGHRS and CDR2 YFSETQ. This CDR3 has 15 residues. Points from the study as a whole: Earlier authors reported some of these motif variants in reactive arthritis synovial fluid and blood. In ankylosing spondylitis blood, a motif of roughly eight highly homologous TCR beta variants appeared characteristic. Disease-linked clones were reportedly significantly enriched in matched ankylosing spondylitis synovial fluid. The authors found the disease-linked clones to be CD8+ and relatively rare in peripheral blood.

In its sample, this clonotype was seen a few times. Its target is not known. As the method for making TCR beta libraries, quantitative 5'-RACE with molecular barcodes was used. TCRdb fed the 5' RACE reads into MiXCR, producing one record per CDR3 protein. The data hold around 490,000 distinct CDR3 sequences, with about 5.7% observed a single time. This sequence originates from a male donor with ankylosing spondylitis. The chain employs TRBV5-1 and TRBJ2-5, with D possibly matching TRBD2 (6 bases). The material sequenced was blood, either unsorted or a sorted T cell fraction (not recorded which). Here the CDR3 DNA reads TGCGCCAGCAGCGGGGAGGAGATATATTTTGAGACCCAGTACTTC. Its translation: CASSGEEIYFETQYF.